Shown below are 28 T cell receptor beta chains from a single sample sequenced in a study of response to subunit inactivated influenza vaccine. MiXCR, run by TCRdb on the RT-PCR reads, gives a single entry per CDR3 protein. The sample lists about 500,000 distinct CDR3 sequences; approximately 17% were seen once. This sample comprised CD4+ T cells sorted from PBMCs, obtained approximately 25 months after vaccination. Receptor source: a man in his fifties or sixties who received an inactivated influenza vaccine.

The chain has TRBV4-1 and TRBJ2-7; 10 positions agree with TRBD1. V shed 5 bases, J shed 3 bases, and the junction held 4 bases outside the gene matches. Per germline, CDR1 MGHRA and CDR2 YSYEKL. The CDR3 length is 14 residues. This CDR3 is CASSRRDRGYEQYF. CDR3 bases: TGCGCCAGCAGCAGAAGGGACAGGGGCTACGAGCAGTACTTC.

Note on this clonotype: Relative to the germline gene, one junction end is altered; a read error may explain this. The J gene is TRBJ2-2, the V gene TRBV11-1, with 13 bases matching TRBD2. CDR1 is SGHAT, CDR2 FQDESV, per germline (reference sequence). The CDR3 totals 18 residues. The CDR3 is CASSFRGLAGTNTRELFF. CDR3 nucleotides: TGTGCCAGCAGCTTCCGGGGACTAGCGGGAACGAACACCAGGGAGCTGTTTTTT.

The table lists this clonotype with a few counts. CDR3 coding DNA: TGTGCCAGCAGTTTTAGTCTTGGGACAGGAGAATACGAGCAGTACTTC. This gives the protein CASSFSLGTGEYEQYF. V is TRBV12-3 or TRBV12-4 and J is TRBJ2-7, with 8 positions matching TRBD1. The CDR3 has 16 residues. V lost 3 bases and J lost 4; bases outside the gene matches: 11.

The CDR3 protein is CASSPGSGNSYNEQFF. The CDR3, as DNA: TGTGCCAGCAGCCCCGGTAGCGGGAACTCCTACAATGAGCAGTTCTTC. V gene TRBV11-2 combines with J gene TRBJ2-1; 8 bases are a match to TRBD2. J lost 0 bases, V lost 5 bases, and 6 bases had no gene match. CDR3 length equals 16 residues. Germline V gene sequence: CDR1 SGHAT, CDR2 FQNNGV.

This clonotype was seen more than once but under ten times. The gene calls are TRBV20-1 and TRBJ1-5, with a tentative D call TRBD1 (5 bases). Germline loops: CDR1 DFQATT, CDR2 SNEGSKA (reference sequence). V lost 6 bases, J lost 4 bases, and 19 bases lay in between. The CDR3 runs 15 residues. This CDR3 is CSAPQGRYFNQPQHF. The CDR3 nucleotides read TGCAGTGCCCCCCAGGGCAGATACTTTAATCAGCCCCAGCATTTT.

This clonotype was seen many times. The chain links TRBV28 to TRBJ1-1; D is possibly TRBD1 (5 bases). Germline V CDR1 and CDR2: MDHEN, SYDVKM. V gave up 5 bases and J gave up 5 bases, with 9 bases separating them. This CDR3 is built from 12 residues. The CDR3 nucleotides are TGTGCCAGCAGTACTCCAGGGACTGAAGCTTTCTTT. Its protein is CASSTPGTEAFF.

The V call is TRBV4-3, the J call TRBJ1-5; the D is unclear. V was cut by 0 bases and J by 3 bases, with 9 bases left in between. Per germline, CDR1 LGHNA and CDR2 YSLEER. This CDR3 is 15 amino acids long. The CDR3 DNA reads TGCGCCAGCAGCCAAGATCGGGGTAACAATCAGCCCCAGCATTTT. Translation: CASSQDRGNNQPQHF.

The chain is built from TRBV7-2 and TRBJ2-7; no firm D call. Per germline, CDR1 SGHTA and CDR2 FQGNSA. Trimming shortened V by 1 base and J by 1 base, and 8 bases separated the two germline ends. CDR3 length equals 14 residues. The CDR3 loop reads CASSLGWASYEQYF. The CDR3, as DNA: TGTGCCAGCAGCTTAGGATGGGCTTCCTACGAGCAGTACTTC.

This clonotype has only a few counts. The CDR3, as DNA: TGTGCCAGCACGCCCGGCAGCGGGAGACTTGGTGAGCAGTTCTTC. This codes for CASTPGSGRLGEQFF. This chain joins TRBV7-2 and TRBJ2-1; 8 nucleotides match TRBD2. V shed 7 bases and J 9 bases; nucleotides not matched to a gene: 14. The CDR3 runs 15 residues. CDR1 is SGHTA and CDR2 is FQGNSA in the germline V gene.

This clonotype was counted a few times. The chain employs TRBV6-2 or TRBV6-3 and TRBJ2-3; TRBD2 matches 11 bases. CDR1 and CDR2 from the germline V gene are MNHEY and SVGEGT. The CDR3 has 14 residues. V gave up 8 bases and J gave up 4 bases; unmatched junction bases: 5. CDR3 in amino acids: CASRASGRPDTQYF. The CDR3 bases are TGTGCCAGCCGTGCTAGCGGGAGGCCAGATACGCAGTATTTT.

This sequence joins TRBV6-5 and TRBJ1-2, with D maybe TRBD1 (6 bases). Germline assignment: CDR1 MNHEY and CDR2 SVGAGI. The CDR3 contains 17 residues. Trimming removed 2 bases from V and 4 bases from J, with 20 bases in between. DNA of the CDR3: TGTGCCAGCAGTTACGGGGGGGGTCTGACAGGACTCTATGGCTACACCTTC. Its protein is CASSYGGGLTGLYGYTF.

This chain joins TRBV4-3 and TRBJ2-3, with 9 bases lining up with TRBD2. The CDR3 extends over 17 amino acids. The junction had 10 bases not matched to a gene; V was cut back by 0 bases and J by 6 bases. The germline V gene has CDR1 LGHNA and CDR2 YSLEER. CDR3 in DNA: TGCGCCAGCAGCCAAGATGTAGCGGGAGTGATATCGGATACGCAGTATTTT. Its protein is CASSQDVAGVISDTQYF.

Ten or more counts support this clonotype. The chain recombines TRBV27 with TRBJ2-1; TRBD2 is a possible D gene (5 bases). V lost 8 bases and J lost 2, with 16 bases in between. Germline loops: CDR1 MNHEY, CDR2 SMNVEV (reference sequence). This CDR3 is built from 15 residues. The CDR3 region has the DNA TGTGCCAGCTCCCCGGGGATAGGGACCTACAATGAGCAGTTCTTC. It specifies CASSPGIGTYNEQFF.

This clonotype was seen only a few times. V and J are TRBV20-1 and TRBJ1-4; 7 bases line up with TRBD1. The CDR3 contains 15 residues. V was clipped by 3 bases and J by 8 bases; unmatched bases: 12. Germline CDR1 is DFQATT and CDR2 is SNEGSKA (reference sequence). The CDR3: CSARVAGTEREKLFF. The CDR3 nucleotides read TGCAGTGCTAGGGTAGCCGGGACAGAAAGGGAAAAACTGTTTTTT.

This clonotype appeared a few times. CDR3 DNA: TGTGCCACCAGTGATTACGCGGGGGCTAACAATGAGCAGTTCTTC. This codes for CATSDYAGANNEQFF. The V call is TRBV24-1, the J call TRBJ2-1, with TRBD2 as a possible D gene (7 bases). The CDR3 is 15 residues long. CDR1 KGHDR and CDR2 SFDVKD come from the germline V gene. V was trimmed by 2 bases and J by 5 bases, leaving 12 bases between them.

This clonotype was observed a few times. J is TRBJ2-3 and V is TRBV29-1; D gene unclear. From germline, CDR1 is SQVTM and CDR2 ANQGSEA. The V and J ends lost 4 bases and 5 bases respectively, with 7 bases between them. The CDR3 covers 11 residues. The CDR3 bases are TGCAGCGTTGGATTCATAGATACGCAGTATTTT. Residues: CSVGFIDTQYF.

This sequence joins TRBV20-1 and TRBJ1-4, with a possible D match to TRBD1 (6 bases). Trimming took off 0 bases at V and 6 bases at J, with 11 bases between the two ends. The CDR3 runs 14 residues. Germline loops: CDR1 DFQATT, CDR2 SNEGSKA (reference sequence). This CDR3 is CSARDRGFDEKLFF. The CDR3 DNA reads TGCAGTGCTAGAGACAGGGGATTCGATGAAAAACTGTTTTTT.

The chain uses TRBV11-2 and TRBJ2-3; 11 nucleotides line up with TRBD2. The germline V gene has CDR1 SGHAT and CDR2 FQNNGV. This CDR3 has 17 amino acids. With 3 bases clipped from V and 2 bases from J, the junction kept 7 bases outside the gene matches. CDR3 in DNA: TGTGCCAGCAGCTTCTCTAGCGGGGGGTTCTCCACAGATACGCAGTATTTT. It yields the protein CASSFSSGGFSTDTQYF.

This clonotype was seen many times. The gene calls are TRBV20-1 and TRBJ2-3; D perhaps matches TRBD2 (6 bases). CDR1 and CDR2 from the germline V gene are DFQATT and SNEGSKA (reference sequence). The V gene lost 7 bases and the J gene lost 3 bases, with 20 bases spanning the gap. This CDR3 has 15 amino acids. Written as DNA, the CDR3 is TGCAGTGTTACGAGCTTCCGGGAGTTAACAGATACGCAGTATTTT. Translated, it gives CSVTSFRELTDTQYF.

Ten or more counts support this clonotype. The chain carries TRBV4-1 and TRBJ2-3; D is unresolved. The CDR3 length is 13 residues. V was pared by 0 bases and J by 10 bases, with 11 bases between. Per the germline V gene, CDR1 is MGHRA and CDR2 is YSYEKL. The CDR3: CASSQERPDAQYF. The CDR3, as DNA: TGCGCCAGCAGCCAAGAACGCCCTGACGCGCAGTATTTT.

This clonotype showed up just a few times. The V gene is TRBV29-1, the J gene TRBJ2-3; 9 positions match TRBD2. The CDR3 covers 18 residues. Germline CDR1 is SQVTM and CDR2 is ANQGSEA. After removal of 4 bases from V and 4 bases from J, the junction contained 18 bases not matched to a gene. Here the CDR3 DNA reads TGCAGCGTTGCCCTCAGAGCGGGAGGTTTGGGGGGGGCAGATACGCAGTATTTT. It codes for CSVALRAGGLGGADTQYF.

The chain couples TRBV20-1 to TRBJ1-5; no definite D call. CDR3 length: 12 residues. The germline V gene encodes CDR1 DFQATT and CDR2 SNEGSKA (reference sequence). The V and J ends lost 6 bases and 4 bases respectively, with 10 bases between them. The CDR3 DNA follows: TGCAGTGCCGCGCGGCTAAATCAGCCCCAGCATTTT. Translation gives CSAARLNQPQHF.

This clonotype has more than one count but fewer than ten. This chain connects TRBV11-2 to TRBJ1-4, with D tentatively TRBD1 (5 bases). Trimming left V 5 bases short and J 7 bases short, with 17 bases between. The V gene's germline CDR1 is SGHAT and CDR2 FQNNGV. The CDR3 consists of 15 residues. CDR3 DNA: TGTGCCAGCAGCCCGGGGCAGGGAGGGAGTGAAAAACTGTTTTTT. This encodes CASSPGQGGSEKLFF.

A few counts support this clonotype. The junction departs from the called germline gene at one end, perhaps through a read error. The chain employs TRBV29-1 and TRBJ1-2, with D hard to call. CDR1 and CDR2 (germline): SQVTM, ANQGSEA. The CDR3 runs to 11 residues. CDR3 loop: CSVEDYGGRHF. The CDR3 DNA is TGCAGCGTTGAAGATTATGGCGGCCGCCACTTC.

The rearrangement joins TRBV4-1 to TRBJ2-1; D may be TRBD2 (6 bases). The ends were cut back, 0 bases at V and 15 bases at J, with 15 bases in the middle. Germline CDR1 MGHRA, CDR2 YSYEKL. The CDR3 contains 13 residues. CDR3 in amino acids: CASSQDLGLWSFF. CDR3 DNA sequence: TGCGCCAGCAGCCAAGATTTGGGACTCTGGTCGTTCTTC.

In its sample, this clonotype was seen a few times. The gene calls are TRBV5-1 and TRBJ2-1, with 8 bases aligning to TRBD1. Unmatched junction bases numbered 6, after V lost 4 bases and J lost 6 bases. This CDR3 has 14 residues. Germline CDR1 and CDR2: SGHRS and YFSETQ. This CDR3 is CASSGQGVVNEQFF. DNA of the CDR3: TGCGCCAGCAGCGGACAGGGAGTAGTCAATGAGCAGTTCTTC.

This clonotype was detected ten times or more. The chain joins TRBV7-2 to TRBJ1-1, with 7 bases matching TRBD1. Trimming removed 3 bases from V and 5 bases from J; junction bases left unmatched: 6. The CDR3 spans 14 residues. Germline assignment: CDR1 SGHTA and CDR2 FQGNSA. In nucleotides, the CDR3 is TGTGCCAGCAGCTTCCAGGGGGGTAATACTGAAGCTTTCTTT. Translation gives CASSFQGGNTEAFF.

The chain couples TRBV19 to TRBJ1-2, with D hard to call. CDR3 length: 13 amino acids. The germline V and J ends were trimmed by 3 bases and 3 bases, with 8 bases remaining between them. Germline-derived CDR1 and CDR2 are LNHDA and SQIVND (reference sequence). CDR3 sequence: CASSIRHDYGYTF. The CDR3 region has the DNA TGTGCCAGTAGTATTCGACACGACTATGGCTACACCTTC.